Listed here are 3 T cell receptor beta chains from one sample, sequenced in a study of T cell responses to AZD1222 COVID-19 vaccine. The table came from immunoSEQ multiplex PCR; TCRdb's copy has only in-frame clones and leaves some out. The data hold 190,000 or so clones, with approximately 91% observed a single time. The input for sequencing was peripheral blood, taken 28 days after the second AZD1222 dose. All receptors derive from an adult who received the AZD1222 COVID-19 vaccine.

This chain links TRBV28 with TRBJ2-7, with D unclear. The germline V and J ends were trimmed by 2 bases and 0 bases, with 8 bases remaining between them. This CDR3 spans 14 amino acids. Germline V gene data show CDR1 as MDHEN and CDR2 as SYDVKM. The CDR3 region is CASSLGTHSYEQYF. The CDR3 DNA is TGTGCCAGCAGTTTAGGAACCCACTCCTACGAGCAGTACTTC. The complete variable domain, with remaining parts taken from reference TRBV28 and TRBJ2-7, reads DVKVTQSSRYLVKRTGEKVFLECVQDMDHENMFWYRQDPGLGLRLIYFSYDVKMKEKGDIPEGYSVSREKKERFSLILESASTNQTSMYLCASSLGTHSYEQYFGPGTRLTVT.

J is TRBJ1-1 and V is TRBV7-2; no reliable D call. Per germline, CDR1 SGHTA and CDR2 FQGNSA. This CDR3 has 11 amino acids. Trimming removed 1 base at V and 7 bases at J, with 4 bases between. The CDR3 coding sequence is TGTGCCAGCAGCTTAGTTGGTGAAGCTTTCTTT. Amino acid sequence: CASSLVGEAFF.

The rearrangement joins TRBV28 to TRBJ2-7; 8 nucleotides match TRBD2. CDR3 length: 12 amino acids. Trimming took 7 bases from V and 2 from J; bases not matched to a gene: 1. Germline CDR1 MDHEN, CDR2 SYDVKM. CDR3 bases: TGTGCCAGCACCGGGAGGGCCTACGAGCAGTACTTC. It codes for CASTGRAYEQYF.